Included here is one T cell receptor beta chain sequence, with context. The germline gives CDR1 MNHEY, CDR2 SVGAGI. Trimming pared 3 bases from V and 9 bases from J, leaving 18 bases between. CDR3 length: 15 residues. In the authors' workflow: By means of reference gene primer amplification, nucleated cell counts were estimated. Only in-frame clones appear in the TCRdb table, and some are missing; sequencing was by immunoSEQ multiplex PCR. The V and J calls and the clone size are those of that table, but D and trimming were determined from the DNA. The data show about 150,000 clones, with approximately 88% seen just once and less than 3.5% held by the top ten. The sample belongs to a study of blood T cell repertoires in COVID-19. At the level of the study: There were acute and convalescent COVID-19 samples, and they came from the United States, Italy and Spain. PBMCs, B-cell-depleted T cells, or T cells provided the cDNA or gDNA that made up the material.

Sequenced sample: peripheral blood. V gene TRBV6-5 combines with J gene TRBJ1-3; D is possibly TRBD1 (5 bases). This receptor was identified in a woman between 55 and 75 years old with acute or convalescent COVID-19. The CDR3 coding sequence is TGTGCCAGCAGTTATTCGCAGGGAGGCCCCACCACCATATATTTT. Amino acid sequence: CASSYSQGGPTTIYF.